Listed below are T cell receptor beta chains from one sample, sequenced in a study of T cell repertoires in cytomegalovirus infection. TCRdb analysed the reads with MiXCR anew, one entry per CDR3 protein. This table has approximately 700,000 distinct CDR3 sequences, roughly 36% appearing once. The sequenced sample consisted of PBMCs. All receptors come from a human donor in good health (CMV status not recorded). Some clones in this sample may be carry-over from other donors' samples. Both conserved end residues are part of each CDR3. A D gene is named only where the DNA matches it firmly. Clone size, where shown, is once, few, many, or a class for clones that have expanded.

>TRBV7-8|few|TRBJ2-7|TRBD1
TGTGCCAGCAGCGTTGAGACAGGGAACTACGAGCAGTACTTC
CASSVETGNYEQYF
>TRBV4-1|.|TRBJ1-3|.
TGCTCCAGCAGCCAAAATACCCTCAACACCATATATTTT
CSSSQNTLNTIYF
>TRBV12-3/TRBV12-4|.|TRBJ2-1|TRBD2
TGTGCCAGCAGTTTAATCGGACTAGCGGGGTCGGAGCAGTTCTTC
CASSLIGLAGSEQFF
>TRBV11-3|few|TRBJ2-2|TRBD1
TGTGCCAGCAGCTTGTCAGGGGGAACCGGGGAGCTGTTTTTT
CASSLSGGTGELFF
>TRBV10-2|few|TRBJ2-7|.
TGCGCCAGCAGTGAGTCGAATTATCGGGGGATTGACGAGCAGTACTTC
CASSESNYRGIDEQYF
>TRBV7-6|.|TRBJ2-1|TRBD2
TGTGCCAGCAGCCCCGCTGGTAGCGGGGTCGAGGAGCAGTTCTTC
CASSPAGSGVEEQFF
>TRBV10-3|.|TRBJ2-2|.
TGTGCCATCAGTGAGTCGGACGGGCACACCGGGGAGCTGTTTTTT
CAISESDGHTGELFF
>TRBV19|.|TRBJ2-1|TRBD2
TGTGCCAGTAGTCCTCGGTCTAGCGGGAGATTCGGTGAGCAGTTCTTC
CASSPRSSGRFGEQFF
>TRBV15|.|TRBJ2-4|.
TGTGCCACCAGCAGAGATCCGGGGCTTGGGGCCAAAAACATTCAGTACTTC
CATSRDPGLGAKNIQYF
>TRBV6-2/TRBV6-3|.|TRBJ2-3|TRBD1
TGTGCCAGCAGTTCCCTAGGGACAGGATCCCCAGATACGCAGTATTTT
CASSSLGTGSPDTQYF